This T cell receptor (beta chain) derives from a study of blood T cells in healthy people across ages. About the study: Capturing about one barcoded beta molecule per two T cells was achieved by template switching.

Primed by a sample-barcoded 5' primer and a J-beta primer mix, a second PCR proceeded for about 7 to 11 cycles. Carrying 12 random nucleotides, a template-switch adaptor labeled each individual cDNA molecule. TCRdb reprocessed the 5' RACE reads with MiXCR, giving one entry per CDR3 protein. The table records some 1.5 million distinct CDR3 sequences, about 28% of them present only once. The CDR3 is made up of 18 amino acids. Trimming stripped 4 bases from V and 7 bases from J, with 28 bases between. Germline V gives CDR1 MNHEY, CDR2 SMNVEV (reference sequence). Study-level findings and limits: Diversity estimated from one million T cells was considered an underestimate.

This clonotype has a count of ten or more. Its matching antigen is unknown. The receptor's source is a woman aged 25 to 45 in good health. Sequenced material: blood. This sequence joins TRBV27 and TRBJ2-5; D is possibly TRBD1 (6 bases). As DNA, the CDR3 is TGTGCCAGCAGTTCCTCCTCTCCTACAGGGTTGGAGGCAGGGACCCAGTACTTC. Translated: CASSSSSPTGLEAGTQYF.